These 7 T cell receptor beta chains were all obtained from the same sample, sequenced in a study of T cell responses to AZD1222 COVID-19 vaccine. Repertoires were generated with immunoSEQ multiplex PCR, while TCRdb's copy carries only in-frame clones and drops some. Here the sample spans about 150,000 clones, 90% being singletons. Specimen: peripheral blood, collected 28 days after the second AZD1222 dose. These receptors originate from an adult who received the AZD1222 COVID-19 vaccine.

The rearrangement joins TRBV19 to TRBJ1-6; D is ambiguous. This CDR3 region has 15 residues. Trimming left V 1 base short and J 6 bases short, with 10 bases between. Per the germline V gene, CDR1 is LNHDA and CDR2 is SQIVND (reference sequence). CDR3 nucleotide sequence: TGTGCCAGTAGTATAGTCGGAGACGGTAATTCACCCCTCCACTTT. It is translated as CASSIVGDGNSPLHF. The variable domain in full, with the rest retrieved from reference TRBV19 and TRBJ1-6, is DGGITQSPKYLFRKEGQNVTLSCEQNLNHDAMYWYRQDPGQGLRLIYYSQIVNDFQKGDIAEGYSVSREKKESFPLTVTSAQKNPTAFYLCASSIVGDGNSPLHFGNGTRLTVT.

The chain has TRBV2 and TRBJ1-2; 10 bases line up with TRBD1. Germline V CDR1 and CDR2: SNHLY, FYNNEI. CDR3 length equals 14 residues. After removal of 6 bases from V and 8 bases from J, the junction contained 9 bases not matched to a gene. This CDR3 is CASSSGTGVFGYTF. The CDR3 DNA reads TGTGCCAGCAGCTCCGGGACAGGGGTTTTCGGCTACACCTTC.

The chain recombines TRBV9 with TRBJ2-1; 11 bases map to TRBD2. The CDR3 is 17 amino acids. The germline V gene has CDR1 SGDLS and CDR2 YYNGEE. V shed 4 bases, J shed 6 bases, and the junction held 12 bases outside the gene matches. The DNA of the CDR3 is TGTGCCAGCAGCTACCTTCCGCCTAGCGGGGGGACCAATGAGCAGTTCTTC. It specifies CASSYLPPSGGTNEQFF.

The chain employs TRBV27 and TRBJ1-2; weak D call: TRBD1 (6 bases). V lost 5 bases, J lost 3 bases, and 16 bases lay in between. The CDR3 totals 15 residues. Germline CDR1 is MNHEY and CDR2 is SMNVEV (reference sequence). The CDR3 DNA reads as TGTGCCAGCAGTAGAGCAGCACAGGGAGACTATGGCTACACCTTC. It is translated as CASSRAAQGDYGYTF.

CDR3 sequence reads: CASSFYPHTGELFF. Here the CDR3 DNA reads TGTGCCAGCAGCTTTTATCCCCACACCGGGGAGCTGTTTTTT. The V call is TRBV7-2, the J call TRBJ2-2; D unclear. This CDR3 spans 14 amino acids. The V gene's germline CDR1 is SGHTA and CDR2 FQGNSA. Trimming shortened V by 3 bases and J by 3 bases, and 8 bases separated the two germline ends.

The chain employs TRBV5-1 and TRBJ2-5; 8 bases align to TRBD1. This CDR3 comprises 17 residues. Germline lookup yields CDR1 SGHRS and CDR2 YFSETQ. The V gene end was trimmed by 2 bases and the J gene end by 2 bases; junction bases not matched to a gene: 11. In DNA, the CDR3 is TGCGCCAGCAGCTTCGCGCCGACAGGGGCCCTTCAAGAGACCCAGTACTTC. Protein product: CASSFAPTGALQETQYF.

Details on this clone: One end of the junction does not line up with germline, which may come from a read error. This chain joins TRBV9 and TRBJ2-2; no clear D gene. The CDR3 contains 13 residues. Germline CDR1 reads SGDLS; CDR2 reads YYNGEE. The chain's CDR3 is CVSSVDNTGELFF. The CDR3 coding sequence is TGTGTCAGCAGCGTAGATAACACCGGGGAGCTGTTTTTT.